These 2 T cell receptor beta chains share one sample of origin, sequenced in a study of T cell changes during pregnancy in multiple sclerosis. This table comes from immunoSEQ multiplex PCR, and its TCRdb copy is limited to in-frame clones, with some not included. This table has over 12,000 clones, 80% to 90% appearing once. Here the sequenced sample was CD8+ T cells from peripheral blood mononuclear cells, taken in the first trimester of pregnancy. Every receptor here comes from a female donor with multiple sclerosis, enrolled in a pregnancy study.

This clone was counted between two and nine times. This chain joins TRBV7-9 and TRBJ2-5, with D perhaps TRBD2 (5 bases). The CDR3 contains 13 residues. CDR1 SEHNR and CDR2 FQNEAQ come from the germline V gene (reference sequence). V lost 4 bases and J 2 bases, leaving 8 bases between the germline ends. CDR3 nucleotides: TGTGCCAGCAGCTACCGGACTCAAGAGACCCAGTACTTC. This sequence encodes CASSYRTQETQYF. Combining the CDR3 with reference TRBV7-9 and TRBJ2-5 gives the whole variable domain DTGVSQNPRHKITKRGQNVTFRCDPISEHNRLYWYRQTLGQGPEFLTYFQNEAQLEKSRLLSDRFSAERPKGSFSTLEIQRTEQGDSAMYLCASSYRTQETQYFGPGTRLLVL.

The chain has TRBV7-9 and TRBJ2-1, with D perhaps TRBD2 (5 bases). The CDR3 consists of 11 residues. Germline V gene lookup returns CDR1 SEHNR and CDR2 FQNEAQ (reference sequence). V was shortened by 5 bases and J by 12 bases, with 11 bases between the two germline ends. CDR3 in DNA: TGTGCCAGCAGCGAAGAGCGGTCGCAGTTCTTC. Its translation: CASSEERSQFF. The full variable domain, completed using reference TRBV7-9 and TRBJ2-1, is DTGVSQNPRHKITKRGQNVTFRCDPISEHNRLYWYRQTLGQGPEFLTYFQNEAQLEKSRLLSDRFSAERPKGSFSTLEIQRTEQGDSAMYLCASSEERSQFFGPGTRLTVL.